The entry that follows covers one T cell receptor (beta chain) sequence. Its antigen is still unknown. These data originate in a study of shared clonotypes between healthy human individuals. Whole-study results and caveats: Relative to their counterparts shared across all four donors, non-shared clonotypes exhibited diminished generation probabilities.

The CDR3 is made up of 16 amino acids. Trimming removed 7 bases at V and 7 bases at J, with 22 bases between. The V gene's germline CDR1 is MDHEN and CDR2 SYDVKM. Only in-frame clones appear in the TCRdb table, and some are missing; sequencing was by immunoSEQ multiplex PCR. The repertoire includes around 1,100,000 clones, around three quarters of them detected once, and almost 0.9% sits in the top ten. The sample comprised memory CD4+ T cells from PBMCs. Indicated subset: CD45RA-negative fraction. V and J are TRBV28 and TRBJ1-4, with a tentative D call TRBD1 (6 bases). This clonotype was sampled from a man between 18 and 35 years old in good health. Some clones in this sample may be carry-over from other donors' samples. The CDR3 protein is CASIGASAGVSEKLFF. The CDR3, as DNA: TGTGCCAGCATTGGGGCGTCGGCAGGGGTTAGTGAAAAACTGTTTTTT.